These T cell receptor beta chains were read from a single sample in a study of T cell responses to AZD1222 COVID-19 vaccine. TCRdb keeps only in-frame clones here, not all; method: immunoSEQ multiplex PCR. Of 150,000 or so clones listed, around 85% are singletons. Sequenced material: peripheral blood, taken on day 0 of MenACWY control vaccination. These receptors all come from an adult in good health. CDR3s include the opening cysteine and the closing phenylalanine or tryptophan. A D gene is named only where the DNA matches it firmly. Not all rows give a size; the values are once, few, many and, for expanded clones, a class.

TRBD1	NA	TRBV7-9	TRBJ1-2	CASLDGQGRYGYTF	TGTGCCAGCCTAGATGGACAGGGTCGGTATGGCTACACCTTC
TRBD2	NA	TRBV9	TRBJ2-1	CASSVGPTSGRGNEQFF	TGTGCCAGCAGCGTAGGTCCTACTAGCGGGAGGGGCAATGAGCAGTTCTTC
NA	NA	TRBV10-2	TRBJ2-4	CASLAYRENIQYF	TGCGCCAGCCTGGCATACAGGGAAAACATTCAGTACTTC
TRBD1	NA	TRBV4-1	TRBJ2-5	CASSQGDRDQETQYF	TGCGCCAGCAGCCAAGGGGACAGGGACCAAGAGACCCAGTACTTC
NA	NA	TRBV9	TRBJ1-3	CASSGGGVGNTIYF	TGTGCCAGCAGCGGAGGGGGGGTCGGAAACACCATATATTTT
TRBD1	NA	TRBV5-1	TRBJ1-2	CASNMGQGSGYTF	TGCGCCAGCAATATGGGACAGGGCTCTGGCTACACCTTC
TRBD1	NA	TRBV5-6	TRBJ2-1	CASSARDRGQAEQFF	TGTGCCAGCAGCGCCCGGGACAGGGGGCAGGCTGAGCAGTTCTTC
NA	NA	TRBV7-2	TRBJ2-1	CASIYHGGGSYNEQFF	TGTGCCAGCATTTATCATGGCGGCGGTTCCTACAATGAGCAGTTCTTC
TRBD1	once	TRBV4-2	TRBJ2-5	CASLARQGVGETQYF	TGTGCCAGCCTCGCCCGACAGGGGGTAGGGGAGACCCAGTACTTC
TRBD1	few	TRBV11-1	TRBJ2-7	CASSRRQGSSYEQYF	TGTGCCAGCAGTCGAAGACAGGGAAGCTCCTACGAGCAGTACTTC
NA	few	TRBV19	TRBJ1-2	CASSPIDRINYGYTF	TGTGCCAGTAGTCCGATCGACAGAATTAACTATGGCTACACCTTC
NA	NA	TRBV11-2	TRBJ2-1	CASSFSRRASYNEQFF	TGTGCCAGCAGCTTCTCCCGGCGGGCCTCCTACAATGAGCAGTTCTTC
NA	NA	TRBV18	TRBJ1-6	CASSFRRSPLHF	TGTGCCAGCTCGTTTAGAAGATCACCCCTCCACTTT
TRBD1	NA	TRBV10-3	TRBJ2-3	CAISEGQGATDTQYF	TGTGCCATCAGTGAGGGACAGGGGGCTACAGATACGCAGTATTTT
NA	NA	TRBV27	TRBJ1-2	CASMARGTSNYGYTF	TGTGCCAGCATGGCACGGGGGACCAGTAACTATGGCTACACCTTC
TRBD1	few	TRBV19	TRBJ1-1	CASRTGGRAEAFF	TGTGCCAGTAGGACAGGGGGTCGGGCTGAAGCTTTCTTT
TRBD2	NA	TRBV5-4	TRBJ2-3	CASSLGGRAPDTQYF	TGTGCCAGCAGCTTGGGTGGGAGGGCCCCAGATACGCAGTATTTT
NA	NA	TRBV28	TRBJ2-3	CASSTTGTTQYF	TGTGCCAGCAGTACTACAGGGACTACGCAGTATTTT
TRBD1	NA	TRBV19	TRBJ1-2	CASTTGQGEGYTF	TGTGCCAGTACTACAGGACAGGGCGAGGGCTACACCTTC
TRBD2	NA	TRBV6-5	TRBJ2-5	CASSLNQGGGTQYF	TGTGCCAGCAGTCTAAACCAGGGCGGGGGGACCCAGTACTTC
TRBD1	few	TRBV14	TRBJ2-5	CASSPNDRVGTQYF	TGTGCCAGCAGCCCTAATGACAGGGTGGGGACCCAGTACTTC
TRBD1	NA	TRBV7-2	TRBJ2-7	CASSLNTGTGLSYEQYF	TGTGCCAGCAGCTTAAACACCGGGACAGGGCTCTCCTACGAGCAGTACTTC
TRBD2	NA	TRBV7-2	TRBJ2-2	CASSLSGSGAGELFF	TGTGCCAGCAGCCTTTCGGGTAGCGGGGCCGGGGAGCTGTTTTTT
NA	NA	TRBV5-5	TRBJ2-1	CASSLQWGISYNEQFF	TGTGCCAGCAGCTTGCAATGGGGGATTTCCTACAATGAGCAGTTCTTC
TRBD2	NA	TRBV4-1	TRBJ2-1	CASSRQLAGGHNEQFF	TGCGCCAGCAGCCGGCAACTAGCGGGGGGCCACAATGAGCAGTTCTTC
TRBD1	NA	TRBV6-5	TRBJ1-2	CASSSVGTGDGYTF	TGTGCCAGCAGTTCCGTCGGGACAGGGGATGGCTACACCTTC
NA	NA	TRBV11-2	TRBJ1-1	CASSSFQVRSNTEAFF	TGTGCCAGCAGCTCCTTTCAGGTTCGGTCGAACACTGAAGCTTTCTTT
NA	NA	TRBV27	TRBJ2-1	CASSLGGGAGDEQFF	TGTGCCAGCAGTTTAGGAGGGGGGGCCGGCGATGAGCAGTTCTTC
TRBD2	once	TRBV5-1	TRBJ2-3	CASRTRGGAGTDTQYF	TGCGCCAGTAGAACACGCGGGGGGGCAGGTACAGATACGCAGTATTTT
TRBD2	NA	TRBV7-8	TRBJ2-1	CASSQRLAGAGNEQFF	TGTGCCAGCAGTCAGAGACTAGCGGGAGCTGGGAATGAGCAGTTCTTC
NA	NA	TRBV3-1/TRBV3-2	TRBJ1-6	CASSRVTGLNSPLHF	TGTGCCAGCAGCCGAGTCACCGGGTTAAATTCACCCCTCCACTTT
TRBD1	few	TRBV14	TRBJ1-2	CASSQRGQAYGYTF	TGTGCCAGCAGCCAACGGGGACAGGCTTATGGCTACACCTTC
NA	NA	TRBV18	TRBJ2-1	CASSEGGGPYNEQFF	TGTGCCAGCTCCGAGGGGGGAGGCCCCTACAATGAGCAGTTCTTC
NA	NA	TRBV7-2	TRBJ2-1	CASSSTVYNEQFF	TGTGCCAGCAGCTCGACAGTCTACAATGAGCAGTTCTTC
NA	NA	TRBV21-1	TRBJ2-1	CASSRQGLAGGPSYNEQFF	TGTGCCAGCAGCCGACAGGGACTAGCGGGAGGCCCTTCCTACAATGAGCAGTTCTTC
NA	NA	TRBV5-1	TRBJ1-1	CASSLQGLSTEAFF	TGCGCCAGCAGCCTACAGGGTTTAAGCACTGAAGCTTTCTTT